These 13 T cell receptor beta chains were sequenced from one sample in a study of cytomegalovirus exposure and HLA in healthy donors. With 60 Vbeta and 13 Jbeta primers, the PCR was carried out. The protocol was immunoSEQ multiplex PCR, while the TCRdb copy is restricted to in-frame clones and leaves out a portion. Seen here are 150,000 to 200,000 clones, about 12% observed once, and the top ten hold under 10%. The specimen sequenced was PBMCs. Every receptor here comes from a man over 45 in good health and CMV-seropositive.

This clone was seen a few times. The V and J genes are TRBV4-3 and TRBJ2-2, with 9 bases fitting TRBD2. CDR3 length equals 17 residues. Germline CDR1 reads LGHNA; CDR2 reads YSLEER. The V segment lost 1 base and the J segment 7 bases; nucleotides outside the gene matches: 10. The CDR3 DNA is TGCGCCAGCAGCCAAGGAGCTCTAGCGGGGATGGGCGGGGAGCTGTTTTTT. Translation gives CASSQGALAGMGGELFF.

The chain has TRBV6-1 and TRBJ2-7; maybe TRBD1 (5 bases). This CDR3 is built from 17 residues. Germline V gene data show CDR1 as MNHNS and CDR2 as SASEGT. V was clipped by 1 base and J by 5 bases, with 21 bases between them. The CDR3 loop is CASSEGRGPRVRNEQYV. The CDR3 bases are TGTGCCAGCAGTGAAGGTAGGGGCCCTAGGGTGCGGAACGAGCAGTACGTC.

The chain combines TRBV5-4 with TRBJ2-5; 8 positions agree with TRBD2. Germline lookup yields CDR1 SGHNT and CDR2 YYREEE (reference sequence). This CDR3 contains 13 residues. Trimming removed 4 bases from V and 3 bases from J; junction bases left unmatched: 2. CDR3 sequence: CASSRGGEETQYF. As DNA, the CDR3 is TGTGCCAGCAGCCGGGGGGGAGAAGAGACCCAGTACTTC.

The V and J genes are TRBV28 and TRBJ1-1; no reliable D call. Trimming left V 4 bases short and J 5 bases short, with 17 bases between. The CDR3 runs 15 residues. The germline V gene has CDR1 MDHEN and CDR2 SYDVKM. CDR3: CASSYEAASRTEAFF. CDR3 nucleotides: TGTGCCAGCAGTTATGAGGCCGCCTCTCGGACTGAAGCTTTCTTT. Combining the CDR3 with reference TRBV28 and TRBJ1-1 gives the whole variable domain DVKVTQSSRYLVKRTGEKVFLECVQDMDHENMFWYRQDPGLGLRLIYFSYDVKMKEKGDIPEGYSVSREKKERFSLILESASTNQTSMYLCASSYEAASRTEAFFGQGTRLTVV.

J is TRBJ2-5 and V is TRBV5-4; TRBD2 aligns across 10 bases. Per germline, CDR1 SGHNT and CDR2 YYREEE (reference sequence). The CDR3 has 16 amino acids. V lost 1 base to trimming and J lost 4 bases; unmatched junction nucleotides: 7. The DNA of the CDR3 is TGTGCCAGCAGCTTGAACAGCGGGGGGGCTGGAGAGACCCAGTACTTC. Its translation is CASSLNSGGAGETQYF.

V gene TRBV5-4 combines with J gene TRBJ2-5; 8 bases line up with TRBD2. The germline CDR1 and CDR2 sequences are SGHNT and YYREEE (reference sequence). This CDR3 is 16 amino acids long. The junction had 6 bases not matched to a gene; V was cut back by 0 bases and J by 2 bases. CDR3 loop: CASSLETSAVQETQYF. In nucleotides, the CDR3 is TGTGCCAGCAGCTTGGAGACTAGCGCGGTTCAAGAGACCCAGTACTTC.

The gene calls are TRBV6-5 and TRBJ2-3; tentative D call: TRBD2 (6 bases). The germline V gene encodes CDR1 MNHEY and CDR2 SVGAGI. Trimming removed 5 bases from V and 3 bases from J, with 15 bases in between. The CDR3 is made up of 15 amino acids. The CDR3 spells CASSAPGLPTDTQYF. CDR3 in DNA: TGTGCCAGCAGTGCCCCGGGACTCCCGACAGATACGCAGTATTTT.

This clone has just a few counts. The chain recombines TRBV11-3 with TRBJ2-7, with no clear D. CDR1 and CDR2 (germline): SGHNT, YENEEA. The CDR3 is 12 residues long. The germline V and J ends were trimmed by 3 bases and 3 bases, with 6 bases remaining between them. CDR3 nucleotides: TGTGCCAGCAGCTTTACCTACTACGAGCAGTACTTC. The encoded protein is CASSFTYYEQYF.

This clone was counted only a few times. The chain is built from TRBV7-2 and TRBJ1-5; TRBD1 matches 8 bases. Germline V CDR1 and CDR2: SGHTA, FQGNSA. The ends lost 3 bases at V and 4 bases at J; junction bases unmatched: 5. The CDR3 has 15 amino acids. The CDR3 is CASSFKDRGNQPQHF. CDR3 coding DNA: TGTGCCAGCAGCTTTAAAGACAGGGGTAATCAGCCCCAGCATTTT.

This clone was found a few times. This chain joins TRBV9 and TRBJ1-1; maybe TRBD1 (5 bases). V was clipped by 4 bases and J by 6 bases, with 13 bases between them. This CDR3 is built from 13 residues. Germline loops: CDR1 SGDLS, CDR2 YYNGEE. This CDR3 reads CASSPIGHAEAFF. The CDR3 nucleotides read TGTGCCAGCAGCCCGATCGGACACGCTGAAGCTTTCTTT.

This clone was seen a few times. The chain recombines TRBV11-2 with TRBJ1-5, with D perhaps matching TRBD1 (6 bases). Germline-derived CDR1 and CDR2 are SGHAT and FQNNGV. Between the trimmed V and J ends, which lost 4 bases and 1 base, there was a span of 11 bases. The CDR3 covers 15 residues. The CDR3 nucleotides read TGTGCCAGCAGCTCAGGGGTCCTGAGCAATCAGCCCCAGCATTTT. Amino acid sequence: CASSSGVLSNQPQHF.

The V and J genes are TRBV7-9 and TRBJ1-3, with 7 bases identical to TRBD1. This CDR3 contains 16 residues. Germline values: CDR1 SEHNR, CDR2 FQNEAQ (reference sequence). The ends lost 5 bases at V and 2 bases at J; junction bases unmatched: 9. The CDR3: CASSGLDRTAGNTIYF. CDR3 sequence (DNA): TGTGCCAGCAGCGGATTGGACAGGACGGCTGGAAACACCATATATTTT.

The rearrangement links TRBV4-3 to TRBJ2-7; D unclear. CDR1 is LGHNA and CDR2 is YSLEER in the germline V gene. The CDR3 spans 14 residues. Trimming took 0 bases from V and 1 from J, leaving 7 bases between them. CDR3 nucleotide sequence: TGCGCCAGCAGCCAAGATCGGTTATCCTACGAGCAGTACTTC. Translating gives CASSQDRLSYEQYF.